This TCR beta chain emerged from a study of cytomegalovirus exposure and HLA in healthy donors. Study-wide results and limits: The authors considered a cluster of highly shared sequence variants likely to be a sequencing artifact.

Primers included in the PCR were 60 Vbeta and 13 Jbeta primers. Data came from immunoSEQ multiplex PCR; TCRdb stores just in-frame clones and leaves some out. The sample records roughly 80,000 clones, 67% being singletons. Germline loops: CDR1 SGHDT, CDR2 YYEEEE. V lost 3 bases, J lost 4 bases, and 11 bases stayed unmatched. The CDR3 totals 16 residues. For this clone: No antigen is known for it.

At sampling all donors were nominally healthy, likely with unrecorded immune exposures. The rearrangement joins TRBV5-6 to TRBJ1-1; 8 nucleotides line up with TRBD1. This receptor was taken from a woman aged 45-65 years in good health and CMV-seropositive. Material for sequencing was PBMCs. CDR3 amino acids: CASSSLDREDGTEAFF. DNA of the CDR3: TGTGCCAGCAGCTCCCTGGACAGGGAGGACGGCACTGAAGCTTTCTTT.